This T cell receptor beta chain was recorded in a study of blood T cell repertoires in COVID-19. The CDR3 contains 12 residues. The V end was cut by 1 base, the J end by 4 bases, with 4 bases between. Germline V gene lookup returns CDR1 MNHNS and CDR2 SASEGT. TCRdb keeps only in-frame clones here, not all; method: immunoSEQ multiplex PCR. This table holds approximately 110,000 clones, 81% found once. The chain recombines TRBV6-1 with TRBJ2-5; D call uncertain. This sequence was found in a woman in her seventies with acute or convalescent COVID-19. Sequenced sample: peripheral blood. CDR3 sequence (DNA): TGTGCCAGCAGTGAAGGCGGAGAGACCCAGTACTTC. Translated, it gives CASSEGGETQYF.